What follows are 8 T cell receptor beta chains derived from one specimen sequenced in a study of cytomegalovirus exposure and HLA in healthy donors. The PCR ran on 60 Vbeta and 13 Jbeta primers. Clones were sequenced by immunoSEQ multiplex PCR, and TCRdb holds only the in-frame ones, with some missing. The sample contains fewer than 250,000 clones, over 60% of which appear only once. The sequencing sample was made of PBMCs. The receptors were sampled from a man younger than 40 in good health and CMV-seropositive.

This chain links TRBV11-1 with TRBJ2-7; possibly TRBD1 for D (7 bases). The CDR3 is 14 residues long. V was pared by 1 base and J by 6 bases, with 13 bases between. Germline V gene sequence: CDR1 SGHAT, CDR2 FQDESV (reference sequence). Here the CDR3 DNA reads TGTGCCAGCAGCTTAGGCAGGGGGGCTGGCGAGCAGTACTTC. Protein sequence: CASSLGRGAGEQYF.

The gene calls are TRBV7-2 and TRBJ1-2; TRBD1 is a possible D gene (6 bases). Trimming stripped 5 bases from V and 4 bases from J, with 17 bases between. CDR3 size: 15 residues. Germline V lookup: CDR1 SGHTA, CDR2 FQGNSA. The chain's CDR3 is CASSPSQGRGYGYTF. CDR3 DNA: TGTGCCAGCAGCCCCTCACAGGGAAGAGGCTATGGCTACACCTTC.

The chain combines TRBV6-5 with TRBJ2-5; no firm D call. The J call is in doubt because the DNA end fits TRBJ2-7 better. CDR3 length: 14 amino acids. Germline V CDR1 and CDR2: MNHEY, SVGAGI. CDR3 in amino acids: CASSYDLETYEQYF. In DNA form, the CDR3 reads TGTGCCAGCAGTTACGATCTGGAGACCTACGAGCAGTACTTC.

The genes are TRBV29-1 and TRBJ2-2, with 7 bases that match TRBD2. This CDR3 spans 10 amino acids. Germline CDR1 and CDR2: SQVTM and ANQGSEA. The junction had 3 bases not matched to a gene; V was cut back by 5 bases and J by 12 bases. The DNA of the CDR3 is TGCAGCGTTTGGCGGGAGAAGCTGTTTTTT. Encoded protein: CSVWREKLFF.

CDR3 amino acids: CASSPDRVATGELFF. In DNA form, the CDR3 reads TGTGCCAGCAGCCCGGACAGGGTGGCCACCGGGGAGCTGTTTTTT. This chain connects TRBV5-4 to TRBJ2-2, with 8 bases matching TRBD1. The germline V gene has CDR1 SGHNT and CDR2 YYREEE (reference sequence). The length of the CDR3 is 15 residues. The J segment lost 4 bases and the V segment lost 4 bases, leaving 6 bases of the junction unmatched.

This clone was observed a single time. Other DNA sequences in this sample translate to the same CDR3. V is TRBV2 and J is TRBJ2-1, with 13 bases fitting TRBD2. This CDR3 spans 16 amino acids. V shed 5 bases, J shed 2 bases, and the junction held 3 bases outside the gene matches. Germline V lookup: CDR1 SNHLY, CDR2 FYNNEI. In nucleotides, the CDR3 is TGTGCCAGCAGTCGACTAGCGGGGGGTACCTACAATGAGCAGTTCTTC. It codes for CASSRLAGGTYNEQFF.

The chain employs TRBV5-1 and TRBJ2-4, with 10 bases that match TRBD1. Germline-derived CDR1 and CDR2 are SGHRS and YFSETQ. This CDR3 is 16 amino acids long. Trimming took 3 bases from V and 7 from J; bases not matched to a gene: 10. The CDR3 here is CASSWRQGATENIQYF. As DNA, the CDR3 is TGCGCCAGCAGCTGGAGACAGGGGGCCACTGAGAACATTCAGTACTTC.

The chain employs TRBV13 and TRBJ1-5; a possible D gene is TRBD1 (5 bases). V was cut by 3 bases and J by 1 base, with 10 bases left in between. There are 15 residues in the CDR3. From germline, CDR1 is PRHDT and CDR2 FYEKMQ (reference sequence). The CDR3 DNA is TGTGCCAGCAGCTTTCGGGGGTACAGCAATCAGCCCCAGCATTTT. Amino acids: CASSFRGYSNQPQHF.